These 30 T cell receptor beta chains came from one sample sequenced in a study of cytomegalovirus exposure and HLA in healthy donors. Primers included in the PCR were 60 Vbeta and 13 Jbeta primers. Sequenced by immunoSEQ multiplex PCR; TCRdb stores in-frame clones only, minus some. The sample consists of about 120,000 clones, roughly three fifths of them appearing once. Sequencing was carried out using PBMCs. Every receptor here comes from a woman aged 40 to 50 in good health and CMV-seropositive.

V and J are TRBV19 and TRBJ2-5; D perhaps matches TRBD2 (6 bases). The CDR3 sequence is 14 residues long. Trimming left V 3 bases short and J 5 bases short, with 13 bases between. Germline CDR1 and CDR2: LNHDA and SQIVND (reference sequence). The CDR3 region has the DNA TGTGCCAGTAGTATGTGGGGAGGAGAGGAGACCCAGTACTTC. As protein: CASSMWGGEETQYF.

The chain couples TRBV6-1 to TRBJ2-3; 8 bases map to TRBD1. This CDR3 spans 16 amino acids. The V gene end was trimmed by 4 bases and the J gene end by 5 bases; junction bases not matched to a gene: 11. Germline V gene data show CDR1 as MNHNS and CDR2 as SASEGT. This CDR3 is CASSGYRGIARDTQYF. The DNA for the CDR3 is TGTGCCAGCAGTGGCTACAGGGGGATAGCAAGAGATACGCAGTATTTT.

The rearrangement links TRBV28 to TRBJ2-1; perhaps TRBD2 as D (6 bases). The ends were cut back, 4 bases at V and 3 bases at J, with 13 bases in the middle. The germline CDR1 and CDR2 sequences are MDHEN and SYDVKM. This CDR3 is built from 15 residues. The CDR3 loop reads CASSSSGGVYNEQFF. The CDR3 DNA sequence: TGTGCCAGCAGTTCCAGCGGAGGGGTCTACAATGAGCAGTTCTTC. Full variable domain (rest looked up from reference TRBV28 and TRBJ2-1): DVKVTQSSRYLVKRTGEKVFLECVQDMDHENMFWYRQDPGLGLRLIYFSYDVKMKEKGDIPEGYSVSREKKERFSLILESASTNQTSMYLCASSSSGGVYNEQFFGPGTRLTVL.

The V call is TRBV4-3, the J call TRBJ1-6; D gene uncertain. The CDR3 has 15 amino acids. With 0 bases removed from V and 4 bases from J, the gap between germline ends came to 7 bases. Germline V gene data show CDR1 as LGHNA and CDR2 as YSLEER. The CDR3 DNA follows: TGCGCCAGCAGCCAAGACAGTAATTATAATTCACCCCTCCACTTT. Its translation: CASSQDSNYNSPLHF.

The CDR3 DNA is TGCGCCAGCAGCCAAGGGAAACTAGCGGGAGGAGGGGTGTATGAGACCCAGTACTTC. Encoded protein: CASSQGKLAGGGVYETQYF. V is TRBV4-3 and J is TRBJ2-5, with 12 bases that match TRBD2. V dropped 1 base and J dropped 5; count of bases not matched to a gene: 14. Germline loops: CDR1 LGHNA, CDR2 YSLEER. CDR3 length equals 19 residues.

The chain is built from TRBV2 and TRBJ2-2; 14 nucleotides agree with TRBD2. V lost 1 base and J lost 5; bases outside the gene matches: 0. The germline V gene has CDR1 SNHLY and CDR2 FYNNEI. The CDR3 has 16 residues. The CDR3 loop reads CASSEGLAGGTGELFF. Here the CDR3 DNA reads TGTGCCAGCAGTGAAGGACTAGCGGGAGGGACCGGGGAGCTGTTTTTT.

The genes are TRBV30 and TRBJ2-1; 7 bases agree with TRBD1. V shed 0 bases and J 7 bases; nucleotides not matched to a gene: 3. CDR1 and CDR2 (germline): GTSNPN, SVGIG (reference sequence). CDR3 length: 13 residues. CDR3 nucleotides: TGTGCCTGGAGTGTCGACAGGGCTAATGAGCAGTTCTTC. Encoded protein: CAWSVDRANEQFF.

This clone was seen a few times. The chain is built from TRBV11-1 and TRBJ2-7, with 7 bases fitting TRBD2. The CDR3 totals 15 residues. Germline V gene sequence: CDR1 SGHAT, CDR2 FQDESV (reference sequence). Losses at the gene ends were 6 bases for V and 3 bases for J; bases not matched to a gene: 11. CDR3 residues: CASSPAGQEDYEQYF. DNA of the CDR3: TGTGCCAGCAGTCCAGCGGGGCAGGAAGACTACGAGCAGTACTTC.

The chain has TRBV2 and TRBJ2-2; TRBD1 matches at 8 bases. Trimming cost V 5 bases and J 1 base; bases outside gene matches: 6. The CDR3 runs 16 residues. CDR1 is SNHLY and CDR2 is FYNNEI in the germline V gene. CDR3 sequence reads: CASSKDREGNTGELFF. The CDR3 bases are TGTGCCAGCAGTAAGGACAGGGAAGGGAACACCGGGGAGCTGTTTTTT.

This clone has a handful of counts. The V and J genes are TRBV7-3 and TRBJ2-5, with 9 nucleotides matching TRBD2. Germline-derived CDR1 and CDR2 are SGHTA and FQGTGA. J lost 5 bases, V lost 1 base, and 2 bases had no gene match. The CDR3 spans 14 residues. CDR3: CASSLKAGGETQYF. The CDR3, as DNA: TGTGCCAGCAGCTTAAAGGCGGGAGGGGAGACCCAGTACTTC.

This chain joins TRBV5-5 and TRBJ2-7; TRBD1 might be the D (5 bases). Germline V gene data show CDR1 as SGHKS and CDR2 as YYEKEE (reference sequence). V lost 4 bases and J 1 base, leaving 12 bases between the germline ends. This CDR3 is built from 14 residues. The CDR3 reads CASSPDTHSYEQYF. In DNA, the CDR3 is TGTGCCAGCAGCCCGGACACGCATTCCTACGAGCAGTACTTC.

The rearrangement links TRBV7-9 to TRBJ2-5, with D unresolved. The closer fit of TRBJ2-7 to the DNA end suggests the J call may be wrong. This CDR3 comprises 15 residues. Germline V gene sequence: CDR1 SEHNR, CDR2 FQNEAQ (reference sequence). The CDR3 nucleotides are TGTGCCAGCAGCTTACGCGGCGGCACGATCTACGAGCAGTACTTC. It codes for CASSLRGGTIYEQYF.

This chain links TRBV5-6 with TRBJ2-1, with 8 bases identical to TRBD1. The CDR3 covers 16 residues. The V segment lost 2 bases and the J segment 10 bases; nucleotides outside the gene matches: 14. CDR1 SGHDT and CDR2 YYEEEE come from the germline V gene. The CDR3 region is CASSFSGTGVFREQFF. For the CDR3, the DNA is TGTGCCAGCAGCTTTTCTGGGACAGGTGTTTTTAGGGAGCAGTTCTTC. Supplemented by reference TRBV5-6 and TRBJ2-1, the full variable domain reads DAGVTQSPTHLIKTRGQQVTLRCSPKSGHDTVSWYQQALGQGPQFIFQYYEEEERQRGNFPDRFSGHQFPNYSSELNVNALLLGDSALYLCASSFSGTGVFREQFFGPGTRLTVL.

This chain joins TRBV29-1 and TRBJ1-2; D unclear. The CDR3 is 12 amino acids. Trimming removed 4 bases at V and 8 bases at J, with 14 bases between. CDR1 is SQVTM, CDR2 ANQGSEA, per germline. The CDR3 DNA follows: TGCAGCGTTGTGATGGAGCAGATAGGCTACACCTTC. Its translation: CSVVMEQIGYTF.

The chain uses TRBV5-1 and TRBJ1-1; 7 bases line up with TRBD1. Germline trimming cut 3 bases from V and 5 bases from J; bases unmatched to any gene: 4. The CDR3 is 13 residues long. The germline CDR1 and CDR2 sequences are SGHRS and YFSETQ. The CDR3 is CASSYTTGTEAFF. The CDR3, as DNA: TGCGCCAGCAGCTACACGACAGGGACTGAAGCTTTCTTT.

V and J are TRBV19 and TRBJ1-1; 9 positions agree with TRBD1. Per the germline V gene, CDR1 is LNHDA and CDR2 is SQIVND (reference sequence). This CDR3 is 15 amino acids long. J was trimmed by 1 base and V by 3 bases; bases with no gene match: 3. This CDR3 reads CASSIMGQGNTEAFF. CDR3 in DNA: TGTGCCAGTAGTATCATGGGACAGGGGAACACTGAAGCTTTCTTT.

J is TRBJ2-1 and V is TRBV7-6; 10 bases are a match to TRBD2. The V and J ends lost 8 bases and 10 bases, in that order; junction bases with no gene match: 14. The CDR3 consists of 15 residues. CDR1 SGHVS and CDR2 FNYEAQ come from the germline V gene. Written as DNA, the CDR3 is TGTGCCAGCGCCTCGCGGAGCGGGAGGGTTAGGGAGCAGTTCTTC. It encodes CASASRSGRVREQFF.

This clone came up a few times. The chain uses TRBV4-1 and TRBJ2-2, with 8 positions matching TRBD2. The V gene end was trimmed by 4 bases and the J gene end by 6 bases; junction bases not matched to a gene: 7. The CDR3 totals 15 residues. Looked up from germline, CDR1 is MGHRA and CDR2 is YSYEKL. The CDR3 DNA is TGCGCCAGCAGCCCCCAAGCGGGAGACGCCGGGGAGCTGTTTTTT. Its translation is CASSPQAGDAGELFF.

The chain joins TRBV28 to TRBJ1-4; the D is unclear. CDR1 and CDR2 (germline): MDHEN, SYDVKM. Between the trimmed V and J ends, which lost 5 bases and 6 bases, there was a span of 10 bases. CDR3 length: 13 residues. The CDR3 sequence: CASSRPGYEKLFF. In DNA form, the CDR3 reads TGTGCCAGCAGTCGACCGGGGTATGAAAAACTGTTTTTT. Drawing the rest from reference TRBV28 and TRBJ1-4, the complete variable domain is DVKVTQSSRYLVKRTGEKVFLECVQDMDHENMFWYRQDPGLGLRLIYFSYDVKMKEKGDIPEGYSVSREKKERFSLILESASTNQTSMYLCASSRPGYEKLFFGSGTQLSVL.

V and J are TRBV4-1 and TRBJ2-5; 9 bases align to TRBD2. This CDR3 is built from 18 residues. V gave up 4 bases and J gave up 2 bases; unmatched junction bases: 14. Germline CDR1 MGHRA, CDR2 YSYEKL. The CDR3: CASSPAFMPGLAQETQYF. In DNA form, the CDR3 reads TGCGCCAGCAGCCCAGCTTTCATGCCGGGACTAGCACAAGAGACCCAGTACTTC.

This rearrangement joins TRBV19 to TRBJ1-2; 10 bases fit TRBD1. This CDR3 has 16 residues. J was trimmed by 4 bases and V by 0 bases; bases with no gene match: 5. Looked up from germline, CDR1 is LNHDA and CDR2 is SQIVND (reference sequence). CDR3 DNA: TGTGCCAGTAGTATAGATCTGGGACAGGGGTCCTATGGCTACACCTTC. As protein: CASSIDLGQGSYGYTF.

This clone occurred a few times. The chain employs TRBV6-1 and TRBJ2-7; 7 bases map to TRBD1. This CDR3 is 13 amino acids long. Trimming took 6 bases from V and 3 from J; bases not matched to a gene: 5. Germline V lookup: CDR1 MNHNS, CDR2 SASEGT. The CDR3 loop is CASRLRDSYEQYF. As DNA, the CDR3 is TGTGCCAGCAGACTCCGGGACAGCTACGAGCAGTACTTC.

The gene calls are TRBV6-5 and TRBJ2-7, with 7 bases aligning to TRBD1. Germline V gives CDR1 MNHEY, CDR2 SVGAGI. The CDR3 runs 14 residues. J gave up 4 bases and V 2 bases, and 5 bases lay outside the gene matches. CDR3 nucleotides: TGTGCCAGCAGTTACGCAGAACAGGGGTACGAGCAGTACTTC. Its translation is CASSYAEQGYEQYF.

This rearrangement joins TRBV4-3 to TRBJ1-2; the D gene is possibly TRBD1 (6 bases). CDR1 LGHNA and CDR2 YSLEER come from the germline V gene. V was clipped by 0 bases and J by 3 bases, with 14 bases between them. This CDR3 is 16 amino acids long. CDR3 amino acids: CASSQEEKDSHYGYTF. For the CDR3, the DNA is TGCGCCAGCAGCCAAGAAGAAAAGGACAGTCACTATGGCTACACCTTC.

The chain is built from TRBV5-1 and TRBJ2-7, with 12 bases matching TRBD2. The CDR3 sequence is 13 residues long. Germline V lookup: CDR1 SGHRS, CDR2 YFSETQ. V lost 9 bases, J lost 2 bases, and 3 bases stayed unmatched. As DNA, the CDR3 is TGCGCCACCCGACTAGCGGGAGCCTACGAGCAGTACTTC. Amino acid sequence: CATRLAGAYEQYF.

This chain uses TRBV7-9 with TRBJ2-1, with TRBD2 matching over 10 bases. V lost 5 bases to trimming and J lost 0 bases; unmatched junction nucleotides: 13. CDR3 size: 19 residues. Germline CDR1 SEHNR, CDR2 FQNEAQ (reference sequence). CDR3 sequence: CASSLLTSGQPLSYNEQFF. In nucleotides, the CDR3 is TGTGCCAGCAGCCTACTGACTAGCGGGCAGCCGCTCTCCTACAATGAGCAGTTCTTC.

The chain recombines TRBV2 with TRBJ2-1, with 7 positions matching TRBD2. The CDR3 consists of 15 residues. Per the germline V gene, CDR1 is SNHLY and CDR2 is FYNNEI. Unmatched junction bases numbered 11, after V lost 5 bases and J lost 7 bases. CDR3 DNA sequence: TGTGCCAGCAGTTTCTGGCGGGAGTCTTTGAATGAGCAGTTCTTC. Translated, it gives CASSFWRESLNEQFF.

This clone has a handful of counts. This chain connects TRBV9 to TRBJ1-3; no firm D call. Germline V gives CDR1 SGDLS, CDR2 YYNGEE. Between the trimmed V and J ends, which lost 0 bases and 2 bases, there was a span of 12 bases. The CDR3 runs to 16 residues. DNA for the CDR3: TGTGCCAGCAGCGTAGAGGCCGGGCGGGCTGGAAACACCATATATTTT. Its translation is CASSVEAGRAGNTIYF.

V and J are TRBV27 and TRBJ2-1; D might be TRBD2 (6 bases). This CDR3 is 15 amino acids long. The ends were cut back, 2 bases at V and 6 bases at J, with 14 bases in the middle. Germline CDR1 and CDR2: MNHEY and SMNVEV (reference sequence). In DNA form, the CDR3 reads TGTGCCAGCAGTTTACGACCCCGGCGGGGCAATGAGCAGTTCTTC. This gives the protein CASSLRPRRGNEQFF.

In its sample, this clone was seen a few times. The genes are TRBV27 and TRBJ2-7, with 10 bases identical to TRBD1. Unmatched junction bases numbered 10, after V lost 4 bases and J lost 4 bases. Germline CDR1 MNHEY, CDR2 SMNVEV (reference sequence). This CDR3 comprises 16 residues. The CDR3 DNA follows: TGTGCCAGCAGTTCCATACCGGGACAGGGGCTTTACGAGCAGTACTTC. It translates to CASSSIPGQGLYEQYF.